This TCR beta chain originates from a study of identical twins. Study-level findings and limits: Invariant MAIT and iNKT cells may have partly biased zero-insertion analyses. For out-of-frame beta sequences, excess twin sharing was weaker.

MiXCR, applied by TCRdb to the 5' RACE reads, yields one record per CDR3 protein. The table records about 390,000 distinct CDR3 sequences, 9% to 10% of them present only once. Details on this clonotype: What it recognizes is unknown.

This CDR3 is 15 amino acids long. Germline loops: CDR1 DFQATT, CDR2 SNEGSKA (reference sequence). V lost 0 bases and J lost 3; bases outside the gene matches: 8. This chain uses TRBV20-1 with TRBJ2-7; 7 positions agree with TRBD2. Material: naive T cells sorted from blood. This sequence originates from a woman aged 45-65 years in good health. CDR3 DNA sequence: TGCAGTGCTAGAGATCCGGTTAGCGGGTACTACGAGCAGTACTTC. Its protein product is CSARDPVSGYYEQYF.